The 30 T cell receptor beta chains reported below all come from one sample, sequenced in a study of identical twins. From the 5' RACE reads, TCRdb called clonotypes with MiXCR, one entry per CDR3 protein. The sample has around 290,000 distinct CDR3 sequences; roughly 8.6% are singletons. These data were also filed under a second study, of yellow fever vaccine responses in identical twins.

Material for sequencing was CD8+ T cells sorted from blood. These receptors originate from a woman in her late teens or twenties in good health.

This clonotype has a count of ten or more. The chain has TRBV5-1 and TRBJ2-3; D might be TRBD2 (5 bases). This CDR3 comprises 17 residues. The V end lost 0 bases, the J end lost 2 bases, and 16 bases lay between the germline ends. The germline V gene encodes CDR1 SGHRS and CDR2 YFSETQ. The CDR3 sequence: CASSLAASGSYTDTQYF. As DNA, the CDR3 is TGCGCCAGCAGCTTGGCCGCGAGCGGATCCTACACAGATACGCAGTATTTT.

This clonotype was recorded at least ten times. V usage is TRBV20-1 and J usage is TRBJ2-7; D gene uncertain. Between the trimmed V and J ends, which lost 3 bases and 0 bases, there was a span of 9 bases. Germline CDR1 is DFQATT and CDR2 is SNEGSKA (reference sequence). The CDR3 has 13 amino acids. The CDR3 protein is CSARRRSSYEQYF. Written as DNA, the CDR3 is TGCAGTGCTAGGAGAAGGAGCTCCTACGAGCAGTACTTC.

This clonotype was found a few times. This chain joins TRBV2 and TRBJ2-7, with unresolved D. V shed 6 bases and J shed 0 bases, with 12 bases lying between them. This CDR3 is built from 14 residues. Germline CDR1 reads SNHLY; CDR2 reads FYNNEI. The CDR3 reads CASSAGRFSYEQYF. CDR3 in DNA: TGTGCCAGCAGCGCCGGACGGTTCTCCTACGAGCAGTACTTC.

At least ten counts were recorded for this clonotype. The chain is built from TRBV2 and TRBJ2-7; 7 bases agree with TRBD1. V was clipped by 10 bases and J by 4 bases; unmatched bases: 7. This CDR3 is built from 12 residues. Per the germline V gene, CDR1 is SNHLY and CDR2 is FYNNEI. CDR3 sequence reads: CAIKRQGYEQYF. In nucleotides, the CDR3 is TGTGCCATTAAAAGACAGGGTTACGAGCAGTACTTC. The full variable domain, in which reference TRBV2 and TRBJ2-7 provide the parts outside the CDR3, is EPEVTQTPSHQVTQMGQEVILRCVPISNHLYFYWYRQILGQKVEFLVSFYNNEISEKSEIFDDQFSVERPDGSNFTLKIRSTKLEDSAMYFCAIKRQGYEQYFGPGTRLTVT.

This chain links TRBV11-1 with TRBJ2-7; TRBD2 might be the D (6 bases). This CDR3 region has 18 residues. Looked up from germline, CDR1 is SGHAT and CDR2 is FQDESV (reference sequence). V dropped 4 bases and J dropped 0 bases, with 22 bases sitting between them. The CDR3 sequence is CASSSGYWVAEPSYEQYF. The DNA of the CDR3 is TGTGCCAGCAGCTCAGGGTATTGGGTAGCGGAGCCCTCCTACGAGCAGTACTTC.

This clonotype was recorded many times. V gene TRBV28 combines with J gene TRBJ2-7; D remains unclear. CDR3 size: 17 residues. Per germline, CDR1 MDHEN and CDR2 SYDVKM. V was trimmed by 5 bases and J by 0 bases, leaving 20 bases between them. Written as DNA, the CDR3 is TGTGCCAGCAGTCCCCGACCGTGGGGTTCCCTCTCCTACGAGCAGTACTTC. It specifies CASSPRPWGSLSYEQYF.

This clonotype was observed a handful of times. The chain carries TRBV20-1 and TRBJ2-1, with 7 nucleotides matching TRBD2. The CDR3 runs to 15 residues. The germline gives CDR1 DFQATT, CDR2 SNEGSKA (reference sequence). V shed 2 bases, J shed 4 bases, and the junction held 8 bases outside the gene matches. This CDR3 is CSARQVGRPYNEQFF. The CDR3 nucleotides read TGCAGTGCTAGACAGGTCGGGAGGCCTTACAATGAGCAGTTCTTC.

CDR3 nucleotides: TGTGCCACCAGTGATTTAAGAGGGGCTCTTCCGGATACGCAGTATTTT. This encodes CATSDLRGALPDTQYF. V gene TRBV24-1 combines with J gene TRBJ2-3; either TRBD1 or TRBD2 may fit D (5 bases each). Trimming removed 1 base at V and 6 bases at J, with 16 bases between. The CDR3 has 16 amino acids. CDR1 and CDR2 from the germline V gene are KGHDR and SFDVKD.

This clonotype turned up a few times. This chain uses TRBV7-2 with TRBJ1-1, with a weak D call TRBD1 (5 bases). V was cut by 4 bases and J by 4 bases, with 16 bases left in between. The CDR3 sequence is 15 residues long. Germline CDR1 reads SGHTA; CDR2 reads FQGNSA. The CDR3, as DNA: TGTGCCAGCAGCTGGGACGGGGCCCGGCCCACTGAAGCTTTCTTT. This sequence encodes CASSWDGARPTEAFF.

The sample holds a few counts of this clonotype. The chain uses TRBV4-3 and TRBJ2-7, with 9 bases identical to TRBD2. This CDR3 has 15 residues. CDR1 is LGHNA, CDR2 YSLEER, per germline. V was clipped by 0 bases and J by 4 bases; unmatched bases: 4. This CDR3 is CASSQDAGLAYEQYF. CDR3 coding DNA: TGCGCCAGCAGCCAAGATGCGGGACTAGCATACGAGCAGTACTTC.

There are a few counts of this clonotype. This chain links TRBV7-6 with TRBJ2-2; 11 nucleotides agree with TRBD2. Trimming removed 5 bases from V and 0 bases from J; junction bases left unmatched: 5. The germline CDR1 and CDR2 sequences are SGHVS and FNYEAQ. The CDR3 sequence is 17 residues long. CDR3 sequence reads: CASSTRGLAANTGELFF. The CDR3 nucleotides read TGTGCCAGCAGCACACGGGGACTAGCGGCGAACACCGGGGAGCTGTTTTTT. Full variable domain (rest looked up from reference TRBV7-6 and TRBJ2-2): GAGVSQSPRYKVTKRGQDVALRCDPISGHVSLYWYRQALGQGPEFLTYFNYEAQQDKSGLPNDRFSAERPEGSISTLTIQRTEQRDSAMYRCASSTRGLAANTGELFFGEGSRLTVL.

A few counts support this clonotype. The gene calls are TRBV3-1 and TRBJ2-7; 9 bases map to TRBD1. V was pared by 4 bases and J by 3 bases, with 10 bases of the junction left unmatched. Germline V gene lookup returns CDR1 LGHDT and CDR2 YNNKEL (reference sequence). This CDR3 is built from 16 residues. The CDR3, as DNA: TGTGCCAGCAGCCGCCCCACCGGGACAGGGCTCTACGAGCAGTACTTC. Amino acid sequence: CASSRPTGTGLYEQYF.

The V and J genes are TRBV4-2 and TRBJ2-7, with 10 bases fitting TRBD2. The CDR3 has 13 amino acids. Germline lookup yields CDR1 LGHNA and CDR2 YNFKEQ. J lost 8 bases, V lost 2 bases, and 3 bases had no gene match. CDR3 in DNA: TGTGCCAGCAGCCAACTAGCGGGGGAAAAGCAGTACTTC. Protein product: CASSQLAGEKQYF.

The genes are TRBV30 and TRBJ2-3, with 7 bases aligning to TRBD1. After removal of 3 bases from V and 2 bases from J, the junction contained 8 bases not matched to a gene. CDR3 length equals 15 residues. Germline V CDR1 and CDR2: GTSNPN, SVGIG (reference sequence). For the CDR3, the DNA is TGTGCCTGGAGCGGCACAGGGGTCGCCACAGATACGCAGTATTTT. It codes for CAWSGTGVATDTQYF.

The chain links TRBV27 to TRBJ2-1; 7 bases line up with TRBD2. Trimming took 7 bases from V and 4 from J; bases not matched to a gene: 10. The germline gives CDR1 MNHEY, CDR2 SMNVEV (reference sequence). The CDR3 runs to 15 residues. The CDR3 loop is CASTSRGGSYNEQFF. In nucleotides, the CDR3 is TGTGCCAGCACCTCGAGGGGCGGGAGTTACAATGAGCAGTTCTTC.

This clonotype showed up many times. This rearrangement joins TRBV24-1 to TRBJ2-1; D is unclear. Germline CDR1 KGHDR, CDR2 SFDVKD. The CDR3 consists of 13 residues. The ends were cut back, 7 bases at V and 0 bases at J, with 6 bases in the middle. CDR3 in DNA: TGTGCCACCAGCAGTGGCTCCTACAATGAGCAGTTCTTC. Encoded protein: CATSSGSYNEQFF.

This clonotype was observed a few times. The gene calls are TRBV4-3 and TRBJ2-1, with D maybe TRBD2 (5 bases). CDR3 length equals 16 residues. The germline V gene has CDR1 LGHNA and CDR2 YSLEER. Trimming stripped 0 bases from V and 5 bases from J, with 14 bases between. CDR3 amino acids: CASSQDGLAPDNEQFF. The DNA for the CDR3 is TGCGCCAGCAGCCAAGATGGGCTAGCACCGGACAATGAGCAGTTCTTC.

This clonotype counts as medium-sized. This chain connects TRBV4-2 to TRBJ2-3, with 7 bases matching TRBD2. The CDR3 spans 18 residues. Trimming removed 4 bases from V and 1 base from J; junction bases left unmatched: 14. The germline V gene has CDR1 LGHNA and CDR2 YNFKEQ. The CDR3 DNA is TGTGCCAGCAGCCCTAGGGCATCCTCCAGCGGGGGCACAGATACGCAGTATTTT. Encoded protein: CASSPRASSSGGTDTQYF.

This clonotype was seen repeatedly, ten times or more. The chain has TRBV30 and TRBJ2-2, with D possibly TRBD1 on 5 matching bases. From germline, CDR1 is GTSNPN and CDR2 SVGIG (reference sequence). CDR3 length: 14 residues. V was shortened by 0 bases and J by 2 bases, with 7 bases between the two germline ends. Here the CDR3 DNA reads TGTGCCTGGAGTGTAGGGGTAAACACCGGGGAGCTGTTTTTT. Translation: CAWSVGVNTGELFF.

This clonotype was detected many times. J is TRBJ2-1 and V is TRBV12-3 or TRBV12-4; TRBD1 matches 10 bases. The CDR3 is 16 residues long. V gave up 6 bases and J gave up 5 bases; unmatched junction bases: 10. The CDR3 DNA reads as TGTGCCAGCAGAAAGGCCGGGACAGGGGCCAACAATGAGCAGTTCTTC. The encoded protein is CASRKAGTGANNEQFF.

This clonotype was found a few times. The chain joins TRBV4-3 to TRBJ2-7; 9 nucleotides match TRBD2. V shed 0 bases, J shed 4 bases, and the junction held 16 bases outside the gene matches. Germline V gene lookup returns CDR1 LGHNA and CDR2 YSLEER. The CDR3 is 19 amino acids. The CDR3 here is CASSQDRAVAGASIYEQYF. In DNA form, the CDR3 reads TGCGCCAGCAGCCAAGATAGGGCCGTAGCGGGAGCTAGCATATACGAGCAGTACTTC.

This clonotype was seen more than once but under ten times. The chain couples TRBV27 to TRBJ2-5; TRBD2 aligns across 10 bases. Trimming removed 4 bases from V and 1 base from J; junction bases left unmatched: 6. The germline gives CDR1 MNHEY, CDR2 SMNVEV (reference sequence). This CDR3 comprises 16 residues. The CDR3: CASSSILAGLQETQYF. Here the CDR3 DNA reads TGTGCCAGCAGTTCAATACTAGCGGGGCTCCAAGAGACCCAGTACTTC.

This clonotype came up many times. The chain combines TRBV20-1 with TRBJ2-1; D is ambiguous. Trimming pared 4 bases from V and 5 bases from J, leaving 15 bases between. The CDR3 has 14 amino acids. Germline CDR1 is DFQATT and CDR2 is SNEGSKA (reference sequence). In DNA form, the CDR3 reads TGCAGTGCTAAGTCTTGGCTACTCCACAATGAGCAGTTCTTC. Protein sequence: CSAKSWLLHNEQFF.

This sequence joins TRBV20-1 and TRBJ2-5; no firm D call. Germline V gene sequence: CDR1 DFQATT, CDR2 SNEGSKA (reference sequence). This CDR3 has 18 amino acids. Trimming left V 2 bases short and J 2 bases short, with 24 bases between. CDR3 in DNA: TGCAGTGCTAGATCCCCCCCCCAACGCCAGGCGGTTCAAGAGACCCAGTACTTC. The encoded protein is CSARSPPQRQAVQETQYF.

This clonotype appeared a few times. J is TRBJ2-1 and V is TRBV6-4; D ambiguous. The length of the CDR3 is 14 residues. The V gene lost 4 bases and the J gene lost 13 bases, with 20 bases spanning the gap. The germline V gene encodes CDR1 MRHNA and CDR2 SNTAGT. This CDR3 reads CASSADANEVFQFF. For the CDR3, the DNA is TGTGCCAGCAGTGCAGACGCCAACGAGGTCTTTCAGTTCTTC.

This clonotype was picked up many times. This sequence joins TRBV20-1 and TRBJ2-3; TRBD2 is a possible D gene (7 bases). The germline gives CDR1 DFQATT, CDR2 SNEGSKA (reference sequence). Trimming stripped 0 bases from V and 4 bases from J, with 14 bases between. CDR3 size: 15 residues. The CDR3 spells CSARDIWGGADTQYF. The CDR3 coding sequence is TGCAGTGCTAGAGACATATGGGGGGGCGCAGATACGCAGTATTTT.

This clonotype occurred many times. DNA for the CDR3: TGTGCCACCAGTGATTTCCCTACACAGGGGAACCAAGAGACCCAGTACTTC. It is translated as CATSDFPTQGNQETQYF. This chain connects TRBV24-1 to TRBJ2-5; 7 bases are a match to TRBD1. CDR3 length: 17 amino acids. Germline CDR1 reads KGHDR; CDR2 reads SFDVKD. V trimming: 1 base; J trimming: 0 bases; junction bases outside the gene matches: 7.

The V and J genes are TRBV27 and TRBJ1-4, with 8 positions matching TRBD1. V was clipped by 5 bases and J by 7 bases; unmatched bases: 9. CDR3 length: 15 amino acids. Germline assignment: CDR1 MNHEY and CDR2 SMNVEV (reference sequence). This chain's CDR3 is CASSPNRDRFEKLFF. The DNA of the CDR3 is TGTGCCAGCAGTCCTAACCGGGACAGGTTTGAAAAACTGTTTTTT.

This clonotype was seen ten or more times. The rearrangement joins TRBV5-1 to TRBJ1-1; D remains unclear. CDR3 length: 13 amino acids. Trimming took 2 bases from V and 3 from J, leaving 8 bases between them. Germline assignment: CDR1 SGHRS and CDR2 YFSETQ. CDR3 DNA: TGCGCCAGCAGCTTCCCGGACGACACTGAAGCTTTCTTT. It translates to CASSFPDDTEAFF.

The chain employs TRBV7-9 and TRBJ1-4; 10 nucleotides match TRBD1. Unmatched junction bases numbered 8, after V lost 5 bases and J lost 2 bases. The CDR3 is 17 amino acids. Looked up from germline, CDR1 is SEHNR and CDR2 is FQNEAQ (reference sequence). The chain's CDR3 is CASSRDRGDSTNEKLFF. DNA for the CDR3: TGTGCCAGCAGCCGGGACAGGGGCGACTCGACTAATGAAAAACTGTTTTTT.